The 3 T cell receptor beta chains below come from one sample, sequenced in a study of post-analysis software for immune sequencing data. TCR beta cDNA libraries included unique molecular identifiers. TCRdb used MiXCR to reprocess the PCR reads, holding one entry per CDR3 protein. This sample has 800,000 to 950,000 distinct CDR3 sequences; approximately 50% occur once, and the top ten carry under 6%. Study-level points and caveats: TRBV5-6, TRBV5-1 and TRBV20-1 were among four or five TRBV segments more frequent in patients than controls.

Antigen specificity for these receptors is unknown. The sequenced sample consisted of blood. These receptors were taken from a girl aged 10 to 17 with multiple sclerosis.

The gene calls are TRBV7-2 and TRBJ2-1, with D perhaps given as TRBD1 or TRBD2 (5 bases each). This CDR3 comprises 16 residues. Between the trimmed V and J ends, which lost 5 bases and 3 bases, there was a span of 17 bases. The germline V gene has CDR1 SGHTA and CDR2 FQGNSA. CDR3 region: CASSPGLPGLYNEQFF. DNA of the CDR3: TGTGCCAGCAGCCCGGGCCTTCCGGGGCTCTACAATGAGCAGTTCTTC.

This chain joins TRBV29-1 and TRBJ2-1; 7 nucleotides agree with TRBD2. V was clipped by 5 bases and J by 4 bases; unmatched bases: 8. Germline V gives CDR1 SQVTM, CDR2 ANQGSEA. The CDR3 consists of 14 residues. In DNA form, the CDR3 reads TGCAGCGTTCCTGGGACTACGATTTACAATGAGCAGTTCTTC. Translating gives CSVPGTTIYNEQFF.

The chain joins TRBV5-1 to TRBJ2-7; 8 nucleotides match TRBD1. The CDR3 has 15 residues. Germline-derived CDR1 and CDR2 are SGHRS and YFSETQ. With V trimmed by 4 bases and J by 6 bases, 12 bases remained unmatched. In DNA, the CDR3 is TGCGCCAGCAGCGAGACGCCGGGACAGGTGGCCGAGCAGTACTTC. This translates into CASSETPGQVAEQYF.